A selection of T cell receptor beta chains follows, all from one sample in a study of OX40 agonist ivuxolimab in advanced cancers. The repertoire was sequenced with immunoSEQ multiplex PCR; TCRdb's copy has only in-frame clones and lacks some. The sample lists tens of thousands of clones, 88% occurring once. This specimen consisted of CD4+ or CD8+ T cells sorted from blood, obtained in a trial of the OX40 agonist ivuxolimab. These receptor sequences come from an adult with an advanced solid tumor such as melanoma, head and neck, liver or kidney cancer. CDR3s include the opening cysteine and the closing phenylalanine or tryptophan. The D gene is left open where the match is weak. Rows give clone size only sometimes, using once, few, many, or a class for an expanded clone.

>TRBJ1-4|.|.|TRBV6-5
TGTGCCAGCAGTTATAGGAGCCCAACAACTAATGAAAAACTGTTTTTT
CASSYRSPTTNEKLFF
>TRBJ2-1|.|.|TRBV5-8
TGTGCCAGCAGCTCCGTGGGGGACTTCTACAATGAGCAGTTCTTC
CASSSVGDFYNEQFF
>TRBJ1-1|once|.|TRBV5-5
TGTGCCAGCAGCTTATTCGACGGGTTGGACACTGAAGCTTTCTTT
CASSLFDGLDTEAFF
>TRBJ2-6|few|.|TRBV6-5
TGTGCCAGCAGTTACGGGGGGCGCGGGGCCAACGTCCTGACTTTC
CASSYGGRGANVLTF
>TRBJ2-5|.|.|TRBV6-1
TGTGCCAGCAGCCTGGAAAGGGGTTGGGAGACCCAGTACTTC
CASSLERGWETQYF
>TRBJ1-3|.|TRBD1|TRBV5-4
TGTGCCAGCAGCATAACGGGACAGGGGGCTGGAAACACCATATATTTT
CASSITGQGAGNTIYF
>TRBJ2-1|.|TRBD2|TRBV7-2
TGTGCCAGCAGCCGACAGCGGGAGTGGCAGTTCTTC
CASSRQREWQFF
>TRBJ1-4|.|.|TRBV27
TGTGCCAGCAGACCTTCAGGGCCTGAAAAACTGTTTTTT
CASRPSGPEKLFF
>TRBJ2-5|.|.|TRBV21-1
TGTGCCAGCAGCAAGCCCCGGACTAGCGGGAGAAGTCAAGAGACCCAGTACTTC
CASSKPRTSGRSQETQYF
>TRBJ2-7|.|TRBD1|TRBV5-1
TGCGCCAGCAGCTCGACAGGGGATGGGTACGAGCAGTACTTC
CASSSTGDGYEQYF
>TRBJ2-2|.|.|TRBV15
TGTGCCACCAGCAGAGATATTTCAGGGTCCGGGGAGCTGTTTTTT
CATSRDISGSGELFF
>TRBJ2-7|.|.|TRBV6-5
TGTGCCAGCAGTCAGGGGGGCGAGCAGTACTTC
CASSQGGEQYF
>TRBJ2-7|.|.|TRBV15
TGTGCCACCAGCCAAGGGGGAGCCAGATCCTACGAGCAGTACTTC
CATSQGGARSYEQYF
>TRBJ1-4|.|TRBD1|TRBV19
TGTGCCAGTAGGCCGGGACAGGAGGATGAAAAACTGTTTTTT
CASRPGQEDEKLFF
>TRBJ1-2|.|TRBD1|TRBV7-9
TGTGCCACGGTAACGGACAGGGACTATGGCTACACCTTC
CATVTDRDYGYTF
>TRBJ1-4|.|.|TRBV5-1
TGCGCCAGCAGCTTGGGGTCTGCCGATAATGAAAAACTGTTTTTT
CASSLGSADNEKLFF
>TRBJ2-1|.|.|TRBV2
TGTGCCAGCAAGTCGGACGGAGATGAGCAGTTCTTC
CASKSDGDEQFF
>TRBJ2-1|few|TRBD1|TRBV2
TGTGCCAGCGCCGGACAGGGGGTTGATGAGCAGTTCTTC
CASAGQGVDEQFF
>TRBJ2-7|.|TRBD1|TRBV4-1
TGCGCCAGCAGCCAGGCCTTCCGGGACAGAACCTACGAGCAGTACTTC
CASSQAFRDRTYEQYF
>TRBJ2-2|.|TRBD2|TRBV6-1
TGTGCCAGCAGAACCGGGACTAGCGGGACCGGGGAGCTGTTTTTT
CASRTGTSGTGELFF
>TRBJ1-3|.|.|TRBV5-1
TGCGCCAGCAGCTACGGGACAACCGGAAACACCATATATTTT
CASSYGTTGNTIYF
>TRBJ2-2|.|.|TRBV5-1
TGCGCCAGCAGTCCCGACACTAACACCGGGGAGCTGTTTTTT
CASSPDTNTGELFF
>TRBJ2-1|.|.|TRBV18
TGTGCCAGCTCACTGGTCCAGGGGAATGAGCAGTTCTTC
CASSLVQGNEQFF
>TRBJ2-1|.|TRBD1|TRBV2
TGTGCCAGCGTTATGGGGACAGGGCCTGGGTATGAGCAGTTCTTC
CASVMGTGPGYEQFF